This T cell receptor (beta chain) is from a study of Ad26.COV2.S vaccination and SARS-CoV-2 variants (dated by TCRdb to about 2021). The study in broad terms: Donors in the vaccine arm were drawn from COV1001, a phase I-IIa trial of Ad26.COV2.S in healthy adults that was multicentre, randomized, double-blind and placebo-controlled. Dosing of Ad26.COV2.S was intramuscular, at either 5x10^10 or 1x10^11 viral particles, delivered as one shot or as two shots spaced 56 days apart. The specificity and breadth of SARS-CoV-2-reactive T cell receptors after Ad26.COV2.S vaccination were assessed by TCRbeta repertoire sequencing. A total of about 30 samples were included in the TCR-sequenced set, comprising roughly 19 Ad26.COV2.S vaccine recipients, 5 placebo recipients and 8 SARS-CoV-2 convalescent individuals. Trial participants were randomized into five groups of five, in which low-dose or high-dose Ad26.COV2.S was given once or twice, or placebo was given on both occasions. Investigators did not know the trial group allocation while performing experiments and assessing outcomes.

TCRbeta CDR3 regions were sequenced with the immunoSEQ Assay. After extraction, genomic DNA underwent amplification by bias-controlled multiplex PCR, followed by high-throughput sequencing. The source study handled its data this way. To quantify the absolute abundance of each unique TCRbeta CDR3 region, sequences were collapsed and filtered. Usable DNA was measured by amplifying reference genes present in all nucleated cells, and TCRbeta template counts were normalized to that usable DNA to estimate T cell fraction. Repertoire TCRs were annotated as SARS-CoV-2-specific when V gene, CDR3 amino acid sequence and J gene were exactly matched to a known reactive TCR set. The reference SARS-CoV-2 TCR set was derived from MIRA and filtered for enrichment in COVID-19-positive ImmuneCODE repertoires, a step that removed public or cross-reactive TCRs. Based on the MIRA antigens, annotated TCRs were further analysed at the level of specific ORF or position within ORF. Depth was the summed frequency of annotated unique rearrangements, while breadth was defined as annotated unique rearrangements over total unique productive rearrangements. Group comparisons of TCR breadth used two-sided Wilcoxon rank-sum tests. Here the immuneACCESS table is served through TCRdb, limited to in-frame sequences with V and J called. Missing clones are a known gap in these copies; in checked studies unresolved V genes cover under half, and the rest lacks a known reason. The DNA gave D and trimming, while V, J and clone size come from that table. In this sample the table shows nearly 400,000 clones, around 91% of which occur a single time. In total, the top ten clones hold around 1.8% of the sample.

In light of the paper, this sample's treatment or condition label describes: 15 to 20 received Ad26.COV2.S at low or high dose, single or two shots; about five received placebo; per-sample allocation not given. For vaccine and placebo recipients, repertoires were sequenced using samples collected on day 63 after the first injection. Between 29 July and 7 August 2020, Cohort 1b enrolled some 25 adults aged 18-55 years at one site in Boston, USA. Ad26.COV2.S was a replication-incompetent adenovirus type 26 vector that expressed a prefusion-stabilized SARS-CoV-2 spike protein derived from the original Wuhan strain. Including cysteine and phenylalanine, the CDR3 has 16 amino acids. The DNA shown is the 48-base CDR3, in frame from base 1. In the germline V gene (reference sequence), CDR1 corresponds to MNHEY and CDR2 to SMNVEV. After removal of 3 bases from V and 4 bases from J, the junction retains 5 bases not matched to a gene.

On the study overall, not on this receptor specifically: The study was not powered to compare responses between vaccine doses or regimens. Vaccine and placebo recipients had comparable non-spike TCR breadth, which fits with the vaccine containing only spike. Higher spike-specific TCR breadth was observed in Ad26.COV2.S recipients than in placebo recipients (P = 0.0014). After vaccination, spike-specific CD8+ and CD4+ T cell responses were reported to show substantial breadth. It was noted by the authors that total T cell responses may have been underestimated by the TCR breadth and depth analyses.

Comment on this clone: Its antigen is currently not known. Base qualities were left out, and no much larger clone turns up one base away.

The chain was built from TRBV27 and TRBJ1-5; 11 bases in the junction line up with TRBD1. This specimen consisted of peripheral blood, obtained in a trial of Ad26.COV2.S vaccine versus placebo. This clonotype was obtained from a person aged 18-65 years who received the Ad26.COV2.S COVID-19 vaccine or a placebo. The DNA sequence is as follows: TGTGCCAGCAGTTTCTCCGGGACAGGGGGTAATCAGCCCCAGCATTTT. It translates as CASSFSGTGGNQPQHF.